This T cell receptor beta chain was sequenced during a study of STAT3 mutations in large granular lymphocyte leukemia (dated by TCRdb to between 2019 and 2020). About the study as a whole: About half of the T-LGLL patients who underwent longitudinal sequencing carried canonical activating STAT3 mutations. On average, sequencing was done at around 3.6 time points per patient, with the number of samplings ranging from 2 to 8. From an initial cohort of roughly 220 LGL patients, under 20 representative T-LGLL cases were picked for longitudinal TCRbeta and STAT3 sequencing. Over half of the T-LGLL patients were given one or more immunosuppressive therapy regimens, and less than 45% of those treated had a hematologic response. As controls within the study, a couple of patients with natural killer LGL leukemia were also sequenced longitudinally. Patients with T-cell large granular lymphocyte leukemia underwent serial deep sequencing of TCRbeta CDR3 and STAT3 to reconstruct clonal hierarchy and dynamics.

On the study overall, not on this receptor specifically: Linking therapy response to changes in TCR clonal burden was complicated by variable intervals between samplings and by differing treatment regimens. Because no samples were available when a clone first appeared, clonal expansion was inferred from samplings taken at other points. In several patients, dominant TCR clone burden exceeded STAT3 mutant burden, suggesting STAT3 mutation arose secondarily within a pre-expanded clone. In 6 of 18 patients, TCR clonotype switching occurred after therapy, and every newly emerging clone was STAT3 wild type. Because codominant clonotypes persisted in some patients, a small but highly pathogenic clone may have been missed. Every T-LGLL patient showed at least one immunodominant TCRbeta clonotype, and about half showed multiple immunodominant subclonotypes.

As regards this clone: Its antigen is not yet known. Base qualities are missing; no much larger clone stands one base away.

TCRbeta libraries were sequenced on an Illumina MiSeq, and an average of about 41,000 productive templates per sample was obtained. Using multiplex PCR amplification, the immunoSEQ assay generated the TCRbeta CDR3 libraries. Processing in the source paper ran as follows. Repertoire diversity was calculated as previously defined, and values close to 0 indicated extremely monoclonal samples. TCRdb carries this immuneACCESS record with in-frame sequences only. Its versions omit some clonotypes, under half of them owing to an unresolved V gene in the studies checked, with the rest unexplained. Clonal size and the V and J genes are those of that table, whereas D and trimming came from the DNA. The sample profile shows around 12,000 clones; over 75% of them were found once. The ten largest clones take up roughly 49% of the sample. Sequences SEHNR (CDR1) and FQNEAQ (CDR2) are obtained from the germline V gene (reference sequence). The CDR3 spans 16 residues, from the cysteine through the phenylalanine. The DNA shown is the 48-base CDR3, in frame from base 1. Trimming removed 5 bases from V and 6 bases from J; the gene matches leave 12 bases unexplained.

The same DNA, extracted from blood mononuclear cells, served for both the TCR sequencing and the STAT3 sequencing. The V and J segments used are TRBV7-9 and TRBJ2-2; a stretch of 7 junction bases matches TRBD1. Sequencing used peripheral blood mononuclear cells. This clonotype originated in a man aged 55 to 69 with T-cell large granular lymphocyte leukemia. Some clones in this sample may be carry-over from other donors' samples. The age is the age at diagnosis. The bases read TGTGCCAGCAGCCCCCGACAGGGAACGAAACCCGGGGAGCTGTTTTTT. Its protein reads: CASSPRQGTKPGELFF. Supplemented by the reference TRBV7-9 and TRBJ2-2 proteins around the CDR3, the complete variable domain is DTGVSQNPRHKITKRGQNVTFRCDPISEHNRLYWYRQTLGQGPEFLTYFQNEAQLEKSRLLSDRFSAERPKGSFSTLEIQRTEQGDSAMYLCASSPRQGTKPGELFFGEGSRLTVL.